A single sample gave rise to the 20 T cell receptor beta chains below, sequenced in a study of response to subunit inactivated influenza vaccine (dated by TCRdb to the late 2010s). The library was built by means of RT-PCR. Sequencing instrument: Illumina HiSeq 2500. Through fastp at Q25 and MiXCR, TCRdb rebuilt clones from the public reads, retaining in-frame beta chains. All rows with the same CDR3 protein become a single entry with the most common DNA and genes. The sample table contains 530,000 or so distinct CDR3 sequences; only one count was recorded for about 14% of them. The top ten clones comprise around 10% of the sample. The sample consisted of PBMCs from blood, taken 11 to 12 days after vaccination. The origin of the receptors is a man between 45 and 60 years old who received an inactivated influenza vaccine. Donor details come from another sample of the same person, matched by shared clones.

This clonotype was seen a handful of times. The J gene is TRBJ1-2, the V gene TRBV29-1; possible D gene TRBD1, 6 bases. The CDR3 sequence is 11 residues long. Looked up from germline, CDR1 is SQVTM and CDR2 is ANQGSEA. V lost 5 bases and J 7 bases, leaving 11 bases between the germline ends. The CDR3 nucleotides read TGCAGCGTTTGGGGGCGAACTGGCTACACCTTC. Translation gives CSVWGRTGYTF.

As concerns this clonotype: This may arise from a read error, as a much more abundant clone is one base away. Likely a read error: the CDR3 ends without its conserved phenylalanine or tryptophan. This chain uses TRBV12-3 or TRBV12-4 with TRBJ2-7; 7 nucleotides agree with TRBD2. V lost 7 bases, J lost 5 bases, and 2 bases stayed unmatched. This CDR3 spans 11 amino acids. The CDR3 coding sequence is TGTGCCAGCAAAGGACTAGACGAGCAGTACTAC. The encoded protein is CASKGLDEQYY.

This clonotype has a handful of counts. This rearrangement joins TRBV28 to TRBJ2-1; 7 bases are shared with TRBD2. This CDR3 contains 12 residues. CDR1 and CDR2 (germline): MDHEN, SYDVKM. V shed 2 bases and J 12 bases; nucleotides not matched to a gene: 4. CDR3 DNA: TGTGCCAGCAGTTTACGGGCTAGCGGGCAGTTCTTC. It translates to CASSLRASGQFF.

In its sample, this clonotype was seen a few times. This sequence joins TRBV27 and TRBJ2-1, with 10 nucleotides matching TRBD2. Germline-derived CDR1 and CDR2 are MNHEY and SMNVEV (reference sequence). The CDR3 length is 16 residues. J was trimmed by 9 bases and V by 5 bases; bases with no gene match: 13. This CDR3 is CASSRTPSGSHREQFF. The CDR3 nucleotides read TGTGCCAGCAGTCGAACCCCTAGCGGGAGTCATCGTGAGCAGTTCTTC.

The CDR3 region has the DNA TGCAGTGCTAGAGACGCCGGACGGTTCCTCACAGATACGCAGTATTTT. As protein: CSARDAGRFLTDTQYF. The rearrangement joins TRBV20-1 to TRBJ2-3; D gene unclear. Germline loops: CDR1 DFQATT, CDR2 SNEGSKA (reference sequence). The length of the CDR3 is 16 residues. Trimming stripped 0 bases from V and 2 bases from J, with 15 bases between.

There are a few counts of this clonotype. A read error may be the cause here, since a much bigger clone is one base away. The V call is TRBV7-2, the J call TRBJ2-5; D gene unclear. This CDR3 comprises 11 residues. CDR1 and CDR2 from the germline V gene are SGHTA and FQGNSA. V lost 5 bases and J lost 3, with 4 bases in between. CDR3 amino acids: CASSHEETQYF. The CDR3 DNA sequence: TGTGCCAGCAGCCATGAAGAGACCCAGTACTTC.

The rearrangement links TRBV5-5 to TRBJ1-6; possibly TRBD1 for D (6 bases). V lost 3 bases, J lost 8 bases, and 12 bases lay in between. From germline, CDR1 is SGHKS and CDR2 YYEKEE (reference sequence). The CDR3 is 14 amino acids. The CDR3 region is CASSSLHRDSPLHF. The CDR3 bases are TGTGCCAGCAGCTCTCTTCACAGGGATTCACCCCTCCACTTT.

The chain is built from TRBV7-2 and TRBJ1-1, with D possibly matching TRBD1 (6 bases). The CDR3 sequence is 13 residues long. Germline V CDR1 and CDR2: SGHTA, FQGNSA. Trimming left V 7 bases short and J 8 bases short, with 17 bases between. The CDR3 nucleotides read TGTGCCAGCACCAGACTAGGGGGGCGCGAAGCTTTCTTT. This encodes CASTRLGGREAFF.

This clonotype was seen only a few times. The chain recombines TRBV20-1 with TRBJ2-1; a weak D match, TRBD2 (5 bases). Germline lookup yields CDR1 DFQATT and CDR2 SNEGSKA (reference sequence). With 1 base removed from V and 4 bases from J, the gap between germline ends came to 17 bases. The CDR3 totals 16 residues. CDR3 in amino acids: CSARALLETRYNEQFF. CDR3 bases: TGCAGTGCTAGAGCCCTACTAGAGACCCGATACAATGAGCAGTTCTTC.

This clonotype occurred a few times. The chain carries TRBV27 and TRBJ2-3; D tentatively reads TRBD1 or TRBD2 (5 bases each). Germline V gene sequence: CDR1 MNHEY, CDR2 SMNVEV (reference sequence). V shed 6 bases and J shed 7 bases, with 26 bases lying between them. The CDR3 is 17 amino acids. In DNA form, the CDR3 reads TGTGCCAGCAGCCCTTATGCCGGGACGGCGGGCTCTAATACGCAGTATTTT. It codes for CASSPYAGTAGSNTQYF.

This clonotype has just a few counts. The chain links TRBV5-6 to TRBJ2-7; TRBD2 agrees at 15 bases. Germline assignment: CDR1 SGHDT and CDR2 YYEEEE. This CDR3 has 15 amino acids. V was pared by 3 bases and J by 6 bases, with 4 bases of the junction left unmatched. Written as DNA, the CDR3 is TGTGCCAGCAGCTGGGGACTAGCGGGAGGACCCGAGCAGTACTTC. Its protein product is CASSWGLAGGPEQYF.

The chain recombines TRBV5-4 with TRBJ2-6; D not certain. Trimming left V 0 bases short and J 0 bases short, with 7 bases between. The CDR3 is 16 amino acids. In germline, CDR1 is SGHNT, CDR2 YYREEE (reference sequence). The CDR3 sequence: CASSLGVVSGANVLTF. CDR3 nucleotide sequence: TGTGCCAGCAGCTTGGGGGTGGTCTCTGGGGCCAACGTCCTGACTTTC.

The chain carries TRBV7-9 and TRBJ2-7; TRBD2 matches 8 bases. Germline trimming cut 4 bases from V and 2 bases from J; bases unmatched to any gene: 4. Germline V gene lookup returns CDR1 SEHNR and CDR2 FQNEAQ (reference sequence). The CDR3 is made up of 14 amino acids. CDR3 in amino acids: CASSSTSVPYEQYF. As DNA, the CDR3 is TGTGCCAGCAGCTCGACTAGCGTACCCTACGAGCAGTACTTC. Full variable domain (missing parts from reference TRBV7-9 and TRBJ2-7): DTGVSQNPRHKITKRGQNVTFRCDPISEHNRLYWYRQTLGQGPEFLTYFQNEAQLEKSRLLSDRFSAERPKGSFSTLEIQRTEQGDSAMYLCASSSTSVPYEQYFGPGTRLTVT.

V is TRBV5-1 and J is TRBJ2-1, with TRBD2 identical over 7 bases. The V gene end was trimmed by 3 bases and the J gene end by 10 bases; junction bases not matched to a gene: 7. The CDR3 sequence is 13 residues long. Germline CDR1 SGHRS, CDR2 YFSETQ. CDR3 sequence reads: CASSSGGPREQFF. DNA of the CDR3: TGCGCCAGCAGCTCGGGGGGACCTAGGGAGCAGTTCTTC.

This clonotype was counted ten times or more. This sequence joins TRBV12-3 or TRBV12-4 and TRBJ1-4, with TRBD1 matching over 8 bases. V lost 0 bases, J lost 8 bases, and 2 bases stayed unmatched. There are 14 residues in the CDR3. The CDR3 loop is CASSLAQGVEKLFF. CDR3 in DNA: TGTGCCAGCAGTTTAGCACAGGGGGTCGAAAAACTGTTTTTT.

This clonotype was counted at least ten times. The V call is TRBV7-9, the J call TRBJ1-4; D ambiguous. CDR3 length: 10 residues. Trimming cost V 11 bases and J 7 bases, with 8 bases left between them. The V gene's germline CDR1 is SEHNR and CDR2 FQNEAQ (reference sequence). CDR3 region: CAYGGEKLFF. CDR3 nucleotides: TGTGCCTATGGAGGTGAAAAACTGTTTTTT.

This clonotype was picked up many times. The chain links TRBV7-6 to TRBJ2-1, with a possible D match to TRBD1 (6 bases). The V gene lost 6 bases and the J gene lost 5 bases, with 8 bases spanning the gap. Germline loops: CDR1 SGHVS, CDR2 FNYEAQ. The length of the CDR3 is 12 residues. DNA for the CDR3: TGTGCCAGCAGTTGGGGGCACAATGAGCAGTTCTTC. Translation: CASSWGHNEQFF.

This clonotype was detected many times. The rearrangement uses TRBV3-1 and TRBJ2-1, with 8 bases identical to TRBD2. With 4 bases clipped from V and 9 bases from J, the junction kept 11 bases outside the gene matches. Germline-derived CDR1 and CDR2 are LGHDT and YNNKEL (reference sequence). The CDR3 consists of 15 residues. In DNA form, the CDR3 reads TGTGCCAGCAGCCGAAGAGGTATCGGGGGGGGTGAGCAGTTCTTC. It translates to CASSRRGIGGGEQFF.

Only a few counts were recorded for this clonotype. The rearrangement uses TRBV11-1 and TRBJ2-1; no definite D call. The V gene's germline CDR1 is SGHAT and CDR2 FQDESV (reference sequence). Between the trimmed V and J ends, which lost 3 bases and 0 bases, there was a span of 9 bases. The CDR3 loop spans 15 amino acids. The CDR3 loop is CASSFSASSYNEQFF. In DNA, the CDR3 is TGTGCCAGCAGCTTCAGCGCTAGCTCCTACAATGAGCAGTTCTTC.

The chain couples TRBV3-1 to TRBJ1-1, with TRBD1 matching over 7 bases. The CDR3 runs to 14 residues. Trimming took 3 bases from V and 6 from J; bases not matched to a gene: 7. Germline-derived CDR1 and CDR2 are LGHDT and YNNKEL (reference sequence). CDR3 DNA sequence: TGTGCCAGCAGCCACGATGCAGGGGGGCCTGAAGCTTTCTTT. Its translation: CASSHDAGGPEAFF.